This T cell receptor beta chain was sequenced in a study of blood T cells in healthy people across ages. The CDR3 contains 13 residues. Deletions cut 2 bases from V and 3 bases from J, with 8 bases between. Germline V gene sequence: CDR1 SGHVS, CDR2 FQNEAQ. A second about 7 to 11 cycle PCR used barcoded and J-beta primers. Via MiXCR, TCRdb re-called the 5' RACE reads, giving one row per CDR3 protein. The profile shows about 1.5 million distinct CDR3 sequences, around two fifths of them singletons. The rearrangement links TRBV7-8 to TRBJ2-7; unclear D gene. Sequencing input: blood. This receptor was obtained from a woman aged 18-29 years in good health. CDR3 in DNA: TGTGCCAGCAGCTTAATCGAACGCTACGAGCAGTACTTC. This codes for CASSLIERYEQYF.